This record looks at one T cell receptor (beta chain) sequence and its context. Its antigen remains unknown. The CDR3 has 14 residues. Per the germline V gene, CDR1 is SGHRS and CDR2 is YFSETQ. V dropped 2 bases and J dropped 6 bases, with 14 bases sitting between them. This record belongs to a study of T cells in localized non-small cell lung cancer. The data were produced by immunoSEQ multiplex PCR, yet TCRdb's version contains in-frame clones alone and is incomplete. The table has about 1,500 clones, 25% to 30% seen once. The study, taken as a whole, reports: Exceeding tumor, uninvolved adjacent lung had the highest T cell clonality. Heterogeneity remains possible because sequencing was limited to only one tumor region. Density of T cells in blood, when higher, went with longer overall survival.

The source was normal lung tissue next to the tumor, collected before any cancer treatment. The sequence derives from a man aged 35 to 69 with stage III lung adenocarcinoma. The J gene is TRBJ1-1, the V gene TRBV5-1; tentatively, D is TRBD1 (5 bases). The CDR3 DNA sequence: TGCGCCAGCAGCTTAACGCAGGGTACCGCTGAAGCTTTCTTT. It yields the protein CASSLTQGTAEAFF.